The T cell receptor (beta chain) under discussion was sequenced for a study of post-analysis software for immune sequencing data. Study-wide context: Secondary progressive, relapsing-remitting and progressive-relapsing multiple sclerosis were among the included disease courses.

Broader study findings: There was significantly lower normalized Chao1 diversity in multiple sclerosis patients than in controls. Compared with controls, patients had more of roughly five TRBV segments, including TRBV5-6, TRBV5-1 and TRBV20-1. Analysis by F measure revealed that same-batch samples clustered strongly together.

The CDR3 is 11 amino acids in total, end residues counted. CDR1 and CDR2 from the germline V gene are SGHDN and FVKESK. A note on this clonotype: The antigen is undetermined. This likely comes from a read error, as the CDR3 has no conserved phenylalanine or tryptophan at its end. The limits of the CDR3 on the DNA are not certain, so only TCRdb's listed CDR3 is given.

Every TCR beta cDNA library bore unique molecular identifiers. TCRdb re-called the PCR reads through MiXCR, storing one row per CDR3 protein. The repertoire consists of some 260,000 distinct CDR3 sequences, with 30% to 45% occurring once and the leading ten covering under 5%. The clonotype was recovered from a girl between 10 and 17 years old with multiple sclerosis. V gene TRBV14 combines with J gene TRBJ1-2. Sequencing used blood. CDR3 protein: CASSQEGGCTS.